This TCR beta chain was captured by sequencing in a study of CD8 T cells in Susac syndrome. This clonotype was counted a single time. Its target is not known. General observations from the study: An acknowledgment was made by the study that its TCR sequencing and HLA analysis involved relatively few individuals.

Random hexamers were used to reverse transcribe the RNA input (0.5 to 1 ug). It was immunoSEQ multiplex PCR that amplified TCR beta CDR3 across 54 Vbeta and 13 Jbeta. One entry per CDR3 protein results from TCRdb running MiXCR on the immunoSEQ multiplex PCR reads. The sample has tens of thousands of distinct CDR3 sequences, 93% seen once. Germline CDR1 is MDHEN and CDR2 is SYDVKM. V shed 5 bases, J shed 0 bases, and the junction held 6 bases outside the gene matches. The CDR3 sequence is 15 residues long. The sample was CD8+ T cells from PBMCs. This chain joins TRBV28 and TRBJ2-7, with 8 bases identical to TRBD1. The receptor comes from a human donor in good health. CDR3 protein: CASSHGTGDSYEQYF. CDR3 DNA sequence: TGTGCCAGCAGTCACGGGACAGGTGACTCCTACGAGCAGTACTTC.